This T cell receptor (beta chain) was recovered during a study of blood T cell repertoires in COVID-19. Study background: There were acute and convalescent COVID-19 samples, and they came from the United States, Italy and Spain. T cells, B-cell-depleted T cells, or PBMCs provided the cDNA or gDNA that served as material.

The CDR3 contains 15 residues. Germline CDR1 is KGHDR and CDR2 is SFDVKD. V was shortened by 5 bases and J by 1 base, with 10 bases between the two germline ends. Methods used by the authors: By means of reference gene primer amplification, nucleated cell counts were estimated. Here immunoSEQ multiplex PCR was the method, and the copy in TCRdb shows in-frame clones only, minus some. The DNA was the basis for D and trimming; V, J and clone size are from that table. This sample yields about 210,000 clones, of which about 91% are seen a single time; approximately 1.2% belongs to the top ten. The sequence derives from a man between 25 and 39 years old with acute or convalescent COVID-19. Material for sequencing was peripheral blood. V usage is TRBV24-1 and J usage is TRBJ2-2; D is perhaps TRBD2 (5 bases). CDR3 sequence (DNA): TGTGCCACCAGTGGGTCGCGGGTGAACACCGGGGAGCTGTTTTTT. Its translation: CATSGSRVNTGELFF.